This T cell receptor (beta chain) was recovered during a study of PD-1 blockade in classical Hodgkin lymphoma. The germline CDR1 and CDR2 sequences are MGHRA and YSYEKL. Trimming pared 6 bases from V and 1 base from J, leaving 4 bases between. The CDR3 consists of 12 residues. This table comes from immunoSEQ multiplex PCR, and its TCRdb copy is limited to in-frame clones, with some not included. Found here are 20,000 to 25,000 clones, more than 80% of them singletons; the top ten hold 0.45% to 0.65%. Time point given: newly diagnosed, previously untreated cHL patient sample. Negative magnetic selection isolated CD4+ T cells from thawed PBMCs. PBMCs from patients with newly diagnosed, untreated classical Hodgkin lymphoma served as a comparison group for the relapsed/refractory trial patients.

The sample comprised CD4+ T cells from blood. The clonotype comes from a human donor with classical Hodgkin lymphoma. The chain has TRBV4-1 and TRBJ2-1; no clear D. The CDR3 nucleotides read TGCGCCAGCAGTCCTTCCTACAATGAGCAGTTCTTC. It specifies CASSPSYNEQFF.